This TCR beta chain was identified during a study of OX40 agonist ivuxolimab in advanced cancers. Per the germline V gene, CDR1 is MDHEN and CDR2 is SYDVKM. With 4 bases clipped from V and 4 bases from J, the junction kept 5 bases outside the gene matches. The CDR3 runs 15 residues. Method: immunoSEQ multiplex PCR; TCRdb's copy keeps in-frame clones and lacks some. The sample has 60,000 to 90,000 clones, around 90% seen once. V is TRBV28 and J is TRBJ1-5; 9 bases align to TRBD1. This clonotype was obtained from an adult with an advanced solid tumor such as melanoma, head and neck, liver or kidney cancer. This sample comprised CD4+ or CD8+ T cells sorted from blood, obtained in a trial of the OX40 agonist ivuxolimab. The CDR3 spells CASSSAGTGNQPQHF. Written as DNA, the CDR3 is TGTGCCAGCAGTTCTGCCGGGACAGGGAATCAGCCCCAGCATTTT.